The rows below give T cell receptor beta chains drawn from one sample of a study of blood T cell repertoires in COVID-19. Method: immunoSEQ multiplex PCR; TCRdb's copy keeps in-frame clones and lacks some. The table lists approximately 97,000 clones, around 90% of them singletons. Sequenced material: peripheral blood. All receptors come from a man aged 45-65 years with active or convalescent COVID-19. The CDR3 runs from the conserved cysteine through the conserved F or W. The D gene is left open where the match is weak. Only some rows state a clone size, as once, few, many or a class for expanded clones.

>TRBJ1-2|TRBV4-1|NA|NA|19
TGCGCCAGCAGCCAAGGCCCCTTGGAGAGGGTTAATCCCCTCTATGGCTACACCTTC
CASSQGPLERVNPLYGYTF
>TRBJ2-7|TRBV4-1|NA|few|16
TGCGCCAGCAGCCAATATAGCCGAGACAGCCTAGGCGAGCAGTACTTC
CASSQYSRDSLGEQYF
>TRBJ1-1|TRBV19|TRBD1|NA|16
TGTGCCAGTAGTATCAATACCGGGACAGGAGGGACTGAAGCTTTCTTT
CASSINTGTGGTEAFF
>TRBJ2-3|TRBV6-1|NA|NA|14
TGTGCCAGCAGTGAGGCATTACAGGGCGATACGCAGTATTTT
CASSEALQGDTQYF
>TRBJ2-5|TRBV3-1/TRBV3-2|NA|NA|16
TGTGCCAGCAGCCAAGGACTAGGACTCTCCCAAGAGACCCAGTACTTC
CASSQGLGLSQETQYF
>TRBJ2-5|TRBV6-5|NA|NA|14
TGTGCCAGCAAGGTGCAGGACACGAGAGAGACCCAGTACTTC
CASKVQDTRETQYF
>TRBJ1-2|TRBV9|NA|NA|14
TGTGCCAGCAGCGTAGGACAGGAAAACTATGGCTACACCTTC
CASSVGQENYGYTF
>TRBJ1-5|TRBV5-4|NA|NA|15
TGTGCCAGCAGCTTGGTATTCCTACCCGATCAGCCCCAGCATTTT
CASSLVFLPDQPQHF
>TRBJ1-5|TRBV6-5|NA|NA|14
TGTGCCAGCTCCCTAAGCCTGGGCAATCAGCCCCAGCATTTT
CASSLSLGNQPQHF
>TRBJ1-1|TRBV28|NA|NA|14
TGTGCCAGCAGCCTCCCTCGCGTGAACACTGAAGCTTTCTTT
CASSLPRVNTEAFF
>TRBJ2-3|TRBV2|NA|NA|14
TGTGCCAGCAGGGGAAGGGGTGGCACAGATACGCAGTATTTT
CASRGRGGTDTQYF
>TRBJ2-2|TRBV27|NA|NA|9
TGTGCCAGCACTCCGGAGCTGTTTTTT
CASTPELFF
>TRBJ2-1|TRBV7-6|NA|NA|13
TGTGCCAGCAGCTTAGGGCAGGTAAATGAGCAGTTCTTC
CASSLGQVNEQFF
>TRBJ2-1|TRBV7-9|TRBD2|NA|15
TGTGCCAGCAGCCCTAGCGGAAGCTCCTACAATGAGCAGTTCTTC
CASSPSGSSYNEQFF
>TRBJ1-6|TRBV7-8|TRBD1|NA|16
TGTGCCAGCGGACCCATGACAGGGGGCGATAATTCACCCCTCCACTTT
CASGPMTGGDNSPLHF
>TRBJ1-1|TRBV24-1|NA|few|13
TGTGCCACCAGTGCAGTGGGGGGCACTGAAGCTTTCTTT
CATSAVGGTEAFF
>TRBJ2-5|TRBV7-2|TRBD2|once|13
TGTGCCAGCAGGCGGGGACTAGAGGGGACCCAGTACTTC
CASRRGLEGTQYF
>TRBJ1-5|TRBV28|NA|NA|13
TGTGCCAGCAGGTCGACAGGCAATCAGCCCCAGCATTTT
CASRSTGNQPQHF
>TRBJ2-7|TRBV7-9|NA|NA|14
TGTGCCAGCAGCTTAGGACAGCCCTCCTACGAGCAGTACTTC
CASSLGQPSYEQYF
>TRBJ1-4|TRBV12-3/TRBV12-4|NA|NA|12
TGTGCCAGCAGTCCGGGTGTTGAAAAACTGTTTTTT
CASSPGVEKLFF
>TRBJ2-5|TRBV5-6|NA|NA|16
TGTGCCAGCAGCTTGATGCGGCTCTTCTCGACCCAGACCCAGTACTTC
CASSLMRLFSTQTQYF
>TRBJ1-2|TRBV6-5|TRBD1|once|12
TGTGCCAGCAGAACAGGGGGCTATGGCTACACCTTC
CASRTGGYGYTF
>TRBJ1-2|TRBV5-1|TRBD1|once|14
TGCGCCAGCTCCCCCGGGACAGGGGTTTTGGGCTACACCTTC
CASSPGTGVLGYTF
>TRBJ1-1|TRBV19|TRBD1|NA|13
TGTGCCAGTAAGGCGACAGGGGGCACTGAAGCTTTCTTT
CASKATGGTEAFF
>TRBJ1-1|TRBV10-1|TRBD1|few|13
TGCGCCAGCCAGGGACAGCTGAACACTGAAGCTTTCTTT
CASQGQLNTEAFF
>TRBJ2-2|TRBV5-6|NA|NA|15
TGTGCCAGCAGCTGGCGGCAGGGGAACACCGGGGAGCTGTTTTTT
CASSWRQGNTGELFF
>TRBJ2-2|TRBV29-1|TRBD1|NA|14
TGCAGCGTCAGACAGGGTGGTCAGGGCGGGGAGCTGTTTTTT
CSVRQGGQGGELFF
>TRBJ2-1|TRBV2|NA|NA|16
TGTGCCAGCAGAGATCGAGCCACGGGATCCTACAATGAGCAGTTCTTC
CASRDRATGSYNEQFF
>TRBJ1-1|TRBV27|TRBD1|NA|15
TGTGCCAGCAGTCAGGACAGGAACATGAACACTGAAGCTTTCTTT
CASSQDRNMNTEAFF
>TRBJ2-3|TRBV19|NA|NA|14
TGTGCCAGTAGTACCGGACAGAACACAGATACGCAGTATTTT
CASSTGQNTDTQYF
>TRBJ1-6|TRBV28|NA|NA|15
TGTGCCAGCGAGGGGGAAAAGGGCTATAATTCACCCCTCCACTTT
CASEGEKGYNSPLHF